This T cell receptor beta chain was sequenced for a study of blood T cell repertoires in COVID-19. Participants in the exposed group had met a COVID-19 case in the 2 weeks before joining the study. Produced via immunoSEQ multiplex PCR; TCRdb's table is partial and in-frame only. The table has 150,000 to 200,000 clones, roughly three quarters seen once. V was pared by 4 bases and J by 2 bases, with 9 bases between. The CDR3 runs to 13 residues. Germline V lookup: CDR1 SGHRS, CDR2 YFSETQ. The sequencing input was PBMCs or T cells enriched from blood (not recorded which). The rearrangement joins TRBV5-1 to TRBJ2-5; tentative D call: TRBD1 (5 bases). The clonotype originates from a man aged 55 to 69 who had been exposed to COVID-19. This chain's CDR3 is CASSRNRQETQYF. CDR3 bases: TGCGCCAGCAGCCGGAACAGGCAAGAGACCCAGTACTTC.